One and the same sample provided the 10 T cell receptor beta chains below, sequenced in a study of graft-versus-host responses after intestinal transplantation. Method: immunoSEQ multiplex PCR; TCRdb's copy keeps in-frame clones and lacks some. The sample comprises more than 45,000 clones, about 90% of which are singletons, and around 2.5% rests with the top ten. Sequenced here: PBMCs, sampled roughly 120 days after intestinal transplantation. All receptors derive from a human patient who received an intestinal transplant, so some T cells may come from the graft donor.

As regards this clone: Its ends do not fully match the called genes, so a read error is possible. This chain joins TRBV7-8 and TRBJ1-4, with D uncertain. This CDR3 is built from 14 residues. CDR1 and CDR2 (germline): SGHVS, FQNEAQ. In nucleotides, the CDR3 is TGTGCCGGCAGCCCTTCCTGGGTTTCTGAAAAACTGTTTTTT. This encodes CAGSPSWVSEKLFF.

V usage is TRBV27 and J usage is TRBJ1-1; tentative D call: TRBD1 (5 bases). This CDR3 region has 13 residues. Trimming took off 5 bases at V and 4 bases at J, with 11 bases between the two ends. CDR1 and CDR2 from the germline V gene are MNHEY and SMNVEV (reference sequence). The CDR3 DNA is TGTGCCAGCAGTCCCCTCGGGGGCACTGAAGCTTTCTTT. It yields the protein CASSPLGGTEAFF.

For this clone: It is likely a read error, because the conserved phenylalanine at the end of the CDR3 is missing. V usage is TRBV29-1 and J usage is TRBJ1-1; TRBD1 is a possible D gene (6 bases). The germline CDR1 and CDR2 sequences are SQVTM and ANQGSEA. Trimming removed 7 bases at V and 2 bases at J, with 14 bases between. This CDR3 spans 13 amino acids. CDR3: CSAIQGTNTEAFL. The CDR3 DNA sequence: TGCAGCGCCATACAGGGTACAAACACTGAAGCTTTCCTT.

The J gene is TRBJ2-7, the V gene TRBV5-1; D is uncertain. CDR1 SGHRS and CDR2 YFSETQ come from the germline V gene. This CDR3 has 11 residues. Trimming pared 7 bases from V and 0 bases from J, leaving 5 bases between. This chain's CDR3 is CASADSYEQYF. CDR3 coding DNA: TGCGCCAGCGCCGACTCCTACGAGCAGTACTTC.

This clone was recorded once. This chain connects TRBV5-1 to TRBJ2-5; 7 bases are a match to TRBD2. Germline assignment: CDR1 SGHRS and CDR2 YFSETQ. The CDR3 length is 13 residues. The trim removed 4 bases at V and 4 bases at J, leaving 4 bases unmatched. CDR3 amino acids: CASSLLARETQYF. CDR3 bases: TGCGCCAGCAGCCTACTAGCGAGAGAGACCCAGTACTTC.

The V call is TRBV25-1, the J call TRBJ1-1; D possibly corresponds to TRBD1 (5 bases). V shed 1 base and J shed 6 bases, with 12 bases lying between them. The CDR3 loop spans 14 amino acids. Germline CDR1 MGHDK, CDR2 SYGVNS. CDR3 protein: CASSESIMGAEAFF. DNA of the CDR3: TGTGCCAGCAGTGAATCTATAATGGGGGCTGAAGCTTTCTTT.

The chain has TRBV18 and TRBJ2-3; the D gene is possibly TRBD1 (5 bases). Trimming left V 8 bases short and J 3 bases short, with 12 bases between. The CDR3 extends over 13 amino acids. Germline V gene sequence: CDR1 KGHSH, CDR2 LQKENI. The CDR3 region is CASRGINTDTQYF. CDR3 sequence (DNA): TGTGCCAGCAGGGGAATCAATACAGATACGCAGTATTTT. The variable domain in full, completed from reference TRBV18 and TRBJ2-3, reads NAGVMQNPRHLVRRRGQEARLRCSPMKGHSHVYWYRQLPEEGLKFMVYLQKENIIDESGMPKERFSAEFPKEGPSILRIQQVVRGDSAAYFCASRGINTDTQYFGPGTRLTVL.

The J gene is TRBJ2-7, the V gene TRBV6-6; D unresolved. Trimming took off 8 bases at V and 5 bases at J, with 4 bases between the two ends. From germline, CDR1 is MNHNY and CDR2 SVGAGI (reference sequence). The CDR3 has 9 amino acids. The CDR3: CASCHEQYF. The CDR3 bases are TGTGCCAGCTGCCACGAGCAGTACTTC.

This chain uses TRBV6-5 with TRBJ2-7, with 7 nucleotides matching TRBD1. Germline CDR1 reads MNHEY; CDR2 reads SVGAGI. The CDR3 totals 14 residues. V was clipped by 0 bases and J by 3 bases; unmatched bases: 2. The CDR3 spells CASSYSTGNYEQYF. CDR3 sequence (DNA): TGTGCCAGCAGTTACTCGACAGGGAACTACGAGCAGTACTTC.

The chain has TRBV18 and TRBJ1-3; no definite D call. The CDR3 runs 14 residues. Germline V lookup: CDR1 KGHSH, CDR2 LQKENI. Trimming pared 1 base from V and 3 bases from J, leaving 7 bases between. The DNA for the CDR3 is TGTGCCAGCTCACCACGGGGTCTTGGAAACACCATATATTTT. This sequence encodes CASSPRGLGNTIYF.